These 27 T cell receptor beta chains originate from one sample sequenced in a study of vaccination effects on CD4 cells after COVID-19. These receptors have no identified antigens. Isolation of CD4+ T cells took place after approximately ten days of culture. Here immunoSEQ multiplex PCR was the method, and the copy in TCRdb shows in-frame clones only, minus some. The table has tens of thousands of clones, 50% to 80% seen once. The sequences come from CD4+ T cells from PBMCs cultured without peptide, collected before COVID-19 vaccination. The origin of the receptors is a human donor who received a COVID-19 vaccine.

This clone was picked up a small number of times. This chain joins TRBV2 and TRBJ2-3; no clear D gene. Per the germline V gene, CDR1 is SNHLY and CDR2 is FYNNEI. V lost 3 bases to trimming and J lost 14 bases, with 12 bases between them. The CDR3 is 11 residues long. CDR3 sequence reads: CASSETLTPYF. The CDR3 nucleotides read TGTGCCAGCAGTGAGACCCTTACCCCGTATTTT.

The chain links TRBV3-1 (or the pseudogene TRBV3-2) to TRBJ2-7; no clear D gene. Trimming stripped 3 bases from V and 3 bases from J, with 9 bases between. Per germline, CDR1 LGHDT and CDR2 YNNKEL (reference sequence). The CDR3 spans 13 residues. This chain's CDR3 is CASSQLTGYEQYF. The DNA for the CDR3 is TGTGCCAGCAGCCAGCTCACCGGCTACGAGCAGTACTTC.

The table lists this clone with a count of one. The gene calls are TRBV25-1 and TRBJ2-1; TRBD2 is a possible D gene (6 bases). The CDR3 covers 12 residues. Trimming took 8 bases from V and 5 from J, leaving 10 bases between them. Germline assignment: CDR1 MGHDK and CDR2 SYGVNS. CDR3 sequence (DNA): TGTGCCAGCCCTAGCGAGAACAATGAGCAGTTCTTC. It is translated as CASPSENNEQFF.

The J gene is TRBJ1-1, the V gene TRBV18; no clear D gene. Germline values: CDR1 KGHSH, CDR2 LQKENI. The CDR3 sequence is 15 residues long. V was shortened by 2 bases and J by 1 base, with 11 bases between the two germline ends. Here the CDR3 DNA reads TGTGCCAGCTCACCAGGGTATGGCGGGAACACTGAAGCTTTCTTT. It specifies CASSPGYGGNTEAFF.

This clone showed up just once. The CDR3 nucleotides read TGTGCCAGCAGCCCGGGGACAGTGGATTGGAAACTGTTTTTT. It codes for CASSPGTVDWKLFF. V usage is TRBV7-2 and J usage is TRBJ1-4, with 7 nucleotides matching TRBD1. The CDR3 spans 14 residues. J gave up 11 bases and V 5 bases, and 11 bases lay outside the gene matches. From germline, CDR1 is SGHTA and CDR2 FQGNSA.

The rearrangement uses TRBV9 and TRBJ2-5, with 8 bases matching TRBD1. Germline V gene lookup returns CDR1 SGDLS and CDR2 YYNGEE. Losses at the gene ends were 3 bases for V and 4 bases for J; bases not matched to a gene: 2. The CDR3 is made up of 13 amino acids. The DNA of the CDR3 is TGTGCCAGCAGCGCCGGACAGGGAGAGACCCAGTACTTC. Protein product: CASSAGQGETQYF.

As to this clone: At one end, the junction sequence differs from germline, possibly due to a read error. The chain links TRBV7-7 to TRBJ2-3, with D possibly being TRBD1 (7 bases). Germline lookup yields CDR1 SSHAT and CDR2 FNYEAQ (reference sequence). CDR3 length: 18 amino acids. CDR3 bases: TGTGCTAGCAGCCGCGGGGCAGGGGGAACCCTTGGGGCAGATACGCAGTATTTT. The encoded protein is CASSRGAGGTLGADTQYF.

The chain joins TRBV10-3 to TRBJ1-4; 10 bases align to TRBD1. V dropped 5 bases and J dropped 15; count of bases not matched to a gene: 9. Germline V lookup: CDR1 ENHRY, CDR2 SYGVKD. This CDR3 has 13 residues. CDR3 loop: CAISPGTGALLFF. The CDR3 region has the DNA TGTGCCATCAGTCCCGGGACAGGGGCCTTATTGTTTTTT.

This clone appeared a few times. The V call is TRBV4-2, the J call TRBJ1-1; 11 bases are shared with TRBD1. The CDR3 covers 15 residues. The J segment lost 7 bases and the V segment lost 1 base, leaving 5 bases of the junction unmatched. Per germline, CDR1 LGHNA and CDR2 YNFKEQ. CDR3 bases: TGTGCCAGCAGCCAAGGAGGACAGGGGGCAGGTGAAGCTTTCTTT. Its protein product is CASSQGGQGAGEAFF.

This clone showed up just a few times. The chain carries TRBV30 and TRBJ2-2; TRBD2 is a possible D gene (6 bases). Trimming stripped 3 bases from V and 5 bases from J, with 10 bases between. This CDR3 comprises 13 residues. Germline CDR1 reads GTSNPN; CDR2 reads SVGIG (reference sequence). CDR3 loop: CAWSRGATGELFF. The DNA for the CDR3 is TGTGCCTGGAGCCGCGGGGCGACCGGGGAGCTGTTTTTT.

The V and J genes are TRBV6-5 and TRBJ1-2; possibly TRBD1 for D (6 bases). The ends were cut back, 2 bases at V and 3 bases at J, with 10 bases in the middle. Germline CDR1 MNHEY, CDR2 SVGAGI. This CDR3 spans 14 amino acids. CDR3: CASSYGGGDYGYTF. The DNA for the CDR3 is TGTGCCAGCAGTTACGGAGGGGGGGACTATGGCTACACCTTC.

This clone was detected only a few times. This chain connects TRBV27 to TRBJ2-5, with 11 bases aligning to TRBD2. The germline gives CDR1 MNHEY, CDR2 SMNVEV (reference sequence). There are 19 residues in the CDR3. The J segment lost 5 bases and the V segment lost 0 bases, leaving 14 bases of the junction unmatched. The CDR3 DNA sequence: TGTGCCAGCAGTTTATCGCCTTATAGCGGGAGGGCCGGAGCGGAGACCCAGTACTTC. It specifies CASSLSPYSGRAGAETQYF.

This clone was counted only a few times. The chain couples TRBV25-1 to TRBJ1-1; D perhaps matches TRBD1 (5 bases). The V and J ends lost 3 bases and 4 bases respectively, with 21 bases between them. Germline lookup yields CDR1 MGHDK and CDR2 SYGVNS. There are 17 residues in the CDR3. The CDR3 nucleotides are TGTGCCAGCAGTGAGGGAGCAGTTGGAATGGGGACCACTGAAGCTTTCTTT. This translates into CASSEGAVGMGTTEAFF.

V usage is TRBV6-2 or TRBV6-3 and J usage is TRBJ2-2; the D gene is possibly TRBD2 (7 bases). V lost 10 bases and J lost 3, with 18 bases in between. The CDR3 is made up of 15 amino acids. Per the germline V gene, CDR1 is MNHEY and CDR2 is SVGEGT. The CDR3 here is CAISGVRGDTGELFF. CDR3 sequence (DNA): TGTGCCATCAGCGGGGTCAGGGGAGACACCGGGGAGCTGTTTTTT.

This chain connects TRBV5-4 to TRBJ2-1, with TRBD1 as a possible D gene (6 bases). CDR3 length equals 12 residues. Trimming stripped 3 bases from V and 5 bases from J, with 6 bases between. Germline CDR1 reads SGHNT; CDR2 reads YYREEE (reference sequence). The CDR3 protein is CASSWTDNEQFF. The CDR3 region has the DNA TGTGCCAGCAGCTGGACAGACAATGAGCAGTTCTTC. The complete variable domain, with remaining parts taken from reference TRBV5-4 and TRBJ2-1, reads ETGVTQSPTHLIKTRGQQVTLRCSSQSGHNTVSWYQQALGQGPQFIFQYYREEENGRGNFPPRFSGLQFPNYSSELNVNALELDDSALYLCASSWTDNEQFFGPGTRLTVL.

DNA of the CDR3: TGTGCCAGCAGACGACAGGGGCAGAACACTGAAGCTTTCTTT. Protein product: CASRRQGQNTEAFF. This sequence joins TRBV6-6 and TRBJ1-1; 8 nucleotides match TRBD1. With 6 bases clipped from V and 1 base from J, the junction kept 4 bases outside the gene matches. CDR1 MNHNY and CDR2 SVGAGI come from the germline V gene (reference sequence). The CDR3 runs to 14 residues.

V usage is TRBV7-9 and J usage is TRBJ2-1; no clear D. The CDR3 loop spans 10 amino acids. The germline gives CDR1 SEHNR, CDR2 FQNEAQ (reference sequence). V was pared by 8 bases and J by 10 bases, with 9 bases between. In DNA form, the CDR3 reads TGTGCCAGCTCAAGAATGGAGCAGTTCTTC. It encodes CASSRMEQFF.

This chain connects TRBV6-6 to TRBJ2-3, with 7 bases fitting TRBD1. The CDR3 is made up of 14 amino acids. Germline trimming cut 5 bases from V and 4 bases from J; bases unmatched to any gene: 6. In germline, CDR1 is MNHNY, CDR2 SVGAGI (reference sequence). The CDR3 DNA sequence: TGTGCCAGCAGTGACACAGGGGATTCAGATACGCAGTATTTT. This gives the protein CASSDTGDSDTQYF.

The chain is built from TRBV6-5 and TRBJ1-6, with 8 nucleotides matching TRBD1. After removal of 4 bases from V and 10 bases from J, the junction contained 9 bases not matched to a gene. CDR1 and CDR2 from the germline V gene are MNHEY and SVGAGI. The CDR3 is 15 residues long. The CDR3 DNA sequence: TGTGCCAGCAGTTTTTCACAGGGGGAAGGATCACCCCTCCACTTT. Residues: CASSFSQGEGSPLHF.

The chain is built from TRBV2 and TRBJ1-2, with 7 bases aligning to TRBD1. CDR1 and CDR2 from the germline V gene are SNHLY and FYNNEI. The CDR3 runs to 13 residues. J was trimmed by 2 bases and V by 6 bases; bases with no gene match: 3. CDR3 in DNA: TGTGCCAGCAGGGCGACAGGGAACTATGGCTACACCTTC. Protein: CASRATGNYGYTF. The whole variable domain, filled in from reference TRBV2 and TRBJ1-2, reads EPEVTQTPSHQVTQMGQEVILRCVPISNHLYFYWYRQILGQKVEFLVSFYNNEISEKSEIFDDQFSVERPDGSNFTLKIRSTKLEDSAMYFCASRATGNYGYTFGSGTRLTVV.

J is TRBJ2-2 and V is TRBV18; D might be TRBD1 or TRBD2, each matching 5 bases. CDR1 and CDR2 (germline): KGHSH, LQKENI. The CDR3 totals 17 residues. The V end lost 6 bases, the J end lost 0 bases, and 17 bases lay between the germline ends. In DNA, the CDR3 is TGTGCCAGCTCTCTGAACCGGGACCGTTCGAACACCGGGGAGCTGTTTTTT. Amino acid sequence: CASSLNRDRSNTGELFF.

The V gene is TRBV20-1, the J gene TRBJ2-3; D gene unclear. The CDR3 consists of 11 residues. Germline CDR1 and CDR2: DFQATT and SNEGSKA (reference sequence). The V end was cut by 5 bases, the J end by 6 bases, with 9 bases between. The DNA of the CDR3 is TGCAGTGCTGCTAAATCCGATACGCAGTATTTT. Translating it yields CSAAKSDTQYF.

The rearrangement links TRBV6-2 or TRBV6-3 to TRBJ1-5; 7 bases align to TRBD1. J gave up 6 bases and V 4 bases, and 6 bases lay outside the gene matches. In germline, CDR1 is MNHEY, CDR2 SVGEGT. The CDR3 runs to 14 residues. The CDR3 nucleotides read TGTGCCAGCAGTTCGACAGGGTTAATTCAGCCCCAGCATTTT. Its translation: CASSSTGLIQPQHF.

The chain links TRBV5-1 to TRBJ2-1; TRBD1 matches 8 bases. The CDR3 runs 15 residues. The germline CDR1 and CDR2 sequences are SGHRS and YFSETQ. V lost 3 bases and J lost 3; bases outside the gene matches: 5. Here the CDR3 reads CASSSGQGGYNEQFF. In DNA, the CDR3 is TGCGCCAGCAGCTCCGGACAGGGAGGCTACAATGAGCAGTTCTTC.

This clone was counted only a few times. The chain has TRBV5-6 and TRBJ2-7, with D hard to call. Germline lookup yields CDR1 SGHDT and CDR2 YYEEEE. The CDR3 runs 13 residues. Trimming removed 0 bases from V and 2 bases from J, with 6 bases in between. The CDR3 DNA reads as TGTGCCAGCAGCTTGGTCTCTACCTACGAGCAGTACTTC. Translated, it gives CASSLVSTYEQYF.

This clone was detected only once. The CDR3 bases are TGTGCCAGCAGCCGGGGTCAAGAGACCCAGTACTTC. Translated: CASSRGQETQYF. The chain carries TRBV4-2 and TRBJ2-5; D gene unclear. V shed 4 bases and J shed 2 bases, with 5 bases lying between them. The CDR3 runs 12 residues. CDR1 and CDR2 (germline): LGHNA, YNFKEQ.

This clone was detected only a few times. The chain has TRBV6-2 or TRBV6-3 and TRBJ1-1, with TRBD1 matching over 8 bases. The CDR3 is 13 amino acids. Per the germline V gene, CDR1 is MNHEY and CDR2 is SVGEGT. J was trimmed by 10 bases and V by 5 bases; bases with no gene match: 9. CDR3 sequence (DNA): TGTGCCAGCAGTGTCAACCCGGGACAGGTAGCTTTCTTT. Protein sequence: CASSVNPGQVAFF.